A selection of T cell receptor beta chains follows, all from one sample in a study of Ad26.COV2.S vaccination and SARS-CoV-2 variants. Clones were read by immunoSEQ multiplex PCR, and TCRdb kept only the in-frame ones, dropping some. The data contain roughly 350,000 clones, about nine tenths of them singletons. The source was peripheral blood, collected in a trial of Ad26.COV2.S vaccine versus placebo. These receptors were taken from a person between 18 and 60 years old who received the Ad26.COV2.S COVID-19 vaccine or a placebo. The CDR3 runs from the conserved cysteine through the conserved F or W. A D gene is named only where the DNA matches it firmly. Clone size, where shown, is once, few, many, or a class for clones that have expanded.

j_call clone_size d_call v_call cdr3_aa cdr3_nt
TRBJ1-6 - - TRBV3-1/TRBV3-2 CASSHSDSPLHF TGTGCCAGCAGCCACAGCGATTCACCCCTCCACTTT
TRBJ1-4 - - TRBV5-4 CASSLWLQEKLFF TGTGCCAGCAGCTTGTGGCTGCAGGAAAAACTGTTTTTT
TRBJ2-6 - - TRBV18 CASSPGGQAGANVLTF TGTGCCAGCTCACCAGGGGGGCAAGCTGGGGCCAACGTCCTGACTTTC
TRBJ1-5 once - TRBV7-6 CASSVDSDQPQHF TGTGCCAGCAGCGTAGACAGTGATCAGCCCCAGCATTTT
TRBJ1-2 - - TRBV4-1 CASSQGTYGYTF TGCGCCAGCAGCCAAGGAACCTATGGCTACACCTTC
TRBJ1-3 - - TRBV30 CAWSDGNTIYF TGTGCCTGGAGTGACGGAAACACCATATATTTT
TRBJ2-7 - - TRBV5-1 CASSLDVTRTYEQYF TGCGCCAGCAGCTTGGACGTCACCCGCACCTACGAGCAGTACTTC
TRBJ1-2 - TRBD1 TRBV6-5 CASRNPGGGYTF TGTGCCAGCAGAAACCCAGGGGGTGGCTACACCTTC
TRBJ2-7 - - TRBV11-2 CASSLAGRSVPLSGF TGTGCCAGCAGCTTAGCTGGCCGCTCAGTCCCCCTTTCCGGTTTC
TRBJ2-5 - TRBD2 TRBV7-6 CASSLVASGSRWQETQYF TGTGCCAGCAGCTTAGTGGCTAGCGGGAGTAGGTGGCAAGAGACCCAGTACTTC
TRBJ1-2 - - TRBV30 CAWSGRGALDYGYTF TGTGCCTGGAGTGGTAGGGGGGCACTTGACTATGGCTACACCTTC
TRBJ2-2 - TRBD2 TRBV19 CASTTNAETSITGELFF TGTGCCAGTACCACCAATGCAGAGACTAGCATAACCGGGGAGCTGTTTTTT
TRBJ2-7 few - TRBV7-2 CASSLAGGDHYEQYF TGTGCCAGCAGCTTAGCGGGGGGAGATCACTACGAGCAGTACTTC
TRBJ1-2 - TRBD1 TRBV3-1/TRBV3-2 CASSQPTGGLGYGYTF TGTGCCAGCAGCCAACCGACAGGGGGCCTGGGTTATGGCTACACCTTC
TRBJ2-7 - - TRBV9 CASSVGGEKVYEQYF TGTGCCAGCAGCGTAGGGGGTGAGAAGGTTTACGAGCAGTACTTC
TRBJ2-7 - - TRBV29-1 CSAEGGYEQYF TGCAGCGCCGAGGGGGGGTACGAGCAGTACTTC
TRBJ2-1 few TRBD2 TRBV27 CASLELAGGRSEQFF TGTGCCAGTCTTGAACTAGCGGGAGGGCGTAGTGAGCAGTTCTTC
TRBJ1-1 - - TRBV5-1 CASSFDPSDVTFF TGCGCCAGCAGCTTTGACCCCTCGGACGTGACTTTCTTT
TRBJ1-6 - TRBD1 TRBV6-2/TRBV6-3 CASSYPGQLNSPLHF TGTGCCAGCAGTTACCCGGGACAGCTAAATTCACCCCTCCACTTT
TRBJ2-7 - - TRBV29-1 CSVEARGMDEQYF TGCAGCGTTGAAGCCAGGGGCATGGACGAGCAGTACTTC
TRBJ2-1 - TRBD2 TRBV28 CASSSPTSGFYEQFF TGTGCCAGCAGTTCCCCGACTAGCGGCTTTTATGAGCAGTTCTTC
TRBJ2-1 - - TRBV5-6 CASSFVSRGQSYNEQFF TGTGCCAGCAGCTTTGTTTCTCGGGGGCAATCCTACAATGAGCAGTTCTTC
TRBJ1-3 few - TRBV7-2 CASSAITGSARNTIYF TGTGCCAGCAGCGCCATTACAGGGTCAGCCCGTAACACCATATATTTT
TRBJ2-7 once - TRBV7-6 CASSLAPASDEQYF TGTGCCAGCAGCTTAGCCCCGGCAAGTGACGAGCAGTACTTC
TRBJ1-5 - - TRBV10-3 CAISELRSYNQPQHF TGTGCCATCAGTGAGTTGCGCAGCTACAATCAGCCCCAGCATTTT
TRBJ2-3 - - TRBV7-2 CASSRRDSVHTQYF TGTGCCAGCAGCCGCCGGGACTCGGTCCATACGCAGTATTTT
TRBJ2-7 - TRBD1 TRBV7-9 CASSESKGQGFYEQYF TGTGCCAGCAGCGAGAGTAAGGGACAGGGGTTCTACGAGCAGTACTTC
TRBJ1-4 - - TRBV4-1 CASSQTLRLDGHEKLFF TGCGCCAGCAGCCAAACCCTGCGATTGGACGGCCATGAAAAACTGTTTTTT
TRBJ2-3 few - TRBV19 CASSNQRGGTDTQYF TGTGCCAGTAGTAATCAACGCGGGGGCACAGATACGCAGTATTTT